This T cell receptor (beta chain) was recorded in a study of T-cell reconstitution after alpha-beta-depleted transplantation in children (dated by TCRdb to about 2016). Context from the whole study: The study quantitatively tracked T-cell immune reconstitution after TCRalphabeta/CD19-depleted allogeneic hematopoietic cell transplantation in children using TCR repertoire profiling. Study-wide findings and limitations: The frequencies of hyperexpanded clones fell over the following months, and after one year, T-cell counts and TCRbeta diversity were mostly attributed to newly produced T cells. The apparently early recovery of alphabetaT-cell counts about two months after transplant reportedly depended on only several hundred rapidly expanded clones that came from non-depleted graft cells. In some patients, the high TCRbeta diversity seen at day 60 was put down to recipient T cells and intrathymic progenitors that had survived conditioning.

The method was PCR. Sequencing was carried out with an Illumina HiSeq 2500. TCR library preparation used molecular barcoding, with unique molecular identifiers applied to normalize quantification of the TCRbeta repertoire. The public sequencing data were trimmed at Q25 with fastp and processed into clonotypes with MiXCR by TCRdb, which kept only in-frame beta chains. Every distinct CDR3 protein forms one entry, paired with its most common genes and DNA. The sample table lists about 490,000 distinct CDR3 sequences, 8% to 11% of them with a count of one. The ten largest clones represent around 2.2% of the sample. The treatment or condition label, read with the paper, signifies: allogeneic hematopoietic cell transplantation with graft depleted of TCRalphabeta T cells and CD19 B cells. TCRalphabeta/CD19-depleted allogeneic hematopoietic cell grafts were given to the transplant recipients, all of whom were children.

There are 12 amino acids in the CDR3, from cysteine to phenylalanine inclusive. Kept here is only the CDR3 DNA, which spans 36 bases and is read in frame from base 1. Relative to germline, V is 1 base shorter and J is 2 bases shorter, with 3 bases between their ends. CDR1 and CDR2 are read off the germline V gene as KGHSH and LQKENI. To note about this clonotype: Its binding antigen is unknown. One base away there is no much larger clone; base qualities are not given.

This clonotype originated in a child aged 2-9 years with inherited bone marrow failure, due to receive a stem cell transplant. This material consisted of PBMCs, taken before TCRalphabeta/CD19-depleted stem cell transplant. The chain links TRBV18 with TRBJ2-7; no D segment can be confidently identified. The encoded CDR3 is CASSPLPYEQYF. In nucleotides, the sequence is TGTGCCAGCTCACCACTCCCCTACGAGCAGTACTTC.